This T cell receptor beta chain stems from a study of shared clonotypes between healthy human individuals. V was clipped by 0 bases and J by 3 bases, with 10 bases between them. Germline V lookup: CDR1 SGHRS, CDR2 YFSETQ. The CDR3 totals 14 residues. Study-wide points: Limitation of the genetic and exposure-history diversity represented came from the few donors.

Each of the donors was a healthy adult who was HIV-negative and had not had a recent acute infection or vaccination. Here immunoSEQ multiplex PCR was the method, and the copy in TCRdb shows in-frame clones only, minus some. The data show approximately 1,500,000 clones, around 97% seen once. Comment on this clone: Its antigen is unidentified.

Source material: naive CD4+ T cells sorted from blood. Stated subset: CD45RA+ positively selected. This TCR derives from a man younger than 45 in good health. This chain uses TRBV5-1 with TRBJ2-7, with a possible D match to TRBD2 (7 bases). This CDR3 reads CASSLGEGVYEQYF. In DNA, the CDR3 is TGCGCCAGCAGCTTGGGGGAGGGGGTCTACGAGCAGTACTTC. Variable domain in full (rest from reference TRBV5-1 and TRBJ2-7): KAGVTQTPRYLIKTRGQQVTLSCSPISGHRSVSWYQQTPGQGLQFLFEYFSETQRNKGNFPGRFSGRQFSNSRSEMNVSTLELGDSALYLCASSLGEGVYEQYFGPGTRLTVT.